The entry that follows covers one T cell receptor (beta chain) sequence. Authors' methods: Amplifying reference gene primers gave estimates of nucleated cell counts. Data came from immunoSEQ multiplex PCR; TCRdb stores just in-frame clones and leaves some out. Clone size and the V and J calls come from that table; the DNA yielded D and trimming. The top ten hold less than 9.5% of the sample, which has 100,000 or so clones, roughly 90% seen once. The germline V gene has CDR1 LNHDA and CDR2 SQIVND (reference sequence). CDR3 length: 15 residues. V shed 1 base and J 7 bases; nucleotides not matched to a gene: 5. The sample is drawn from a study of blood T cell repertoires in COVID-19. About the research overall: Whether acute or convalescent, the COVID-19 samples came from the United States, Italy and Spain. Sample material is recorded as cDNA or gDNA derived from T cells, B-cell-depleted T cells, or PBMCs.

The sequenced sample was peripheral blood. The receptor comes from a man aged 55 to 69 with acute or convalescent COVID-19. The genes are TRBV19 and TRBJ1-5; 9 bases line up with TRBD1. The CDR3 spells CASSIGGTGLQPQHF. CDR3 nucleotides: TGTGCCAGTAGTATAGGGGGGACAGGGTTGCAGCCCCAGCATTTT.